This T cell receptor beta chain emerged from a study of molecular identifiers for immune sequencing clone quantification. MiXCR was run by TCRdb on the PCR reads, yielding one entry per CDR3 protein. The data show over 85,000 distinct CDR3 sequences, about 21% seen once. This clonotype was recorded at least ten times. V dropped 5 bases and J dropped 4; count of bases not matched to a gene: 8. The V gene's germline CDR1 is SGHTA and CDR2 FQGNSA. The CDR3 is 15 amino acids. J is TRBJ2-7 and V is TRBV7-2; TRBD2 matches 10 bases. Sequenced material: naive CD8+ T cells from blood, with Jurkat cell RNA spiked in. Subset reported: FACS-sorted CD8+CD4-CCR7+CD45RA+ naive T cells. The receptor's source is a human donor in good health. Some libraries in this study had Jurkat cell RNA spiked in. The CDR3 loop reads CASSTQRGGVYEQYF. As DNA, the CDR3 is TGTGCCAGCAGCACCCAGCGGGGGGGCGTGTACGAGCAGTACTTC.